This TCR beta chain derives from a study of T cells and copy number aberrations in small-cell lung cancer (dated by TCRdb to the early 2020s). In the study overall: To relate T cell metrics to mutations and copy number aberrations, the same tumor regions underwent both TCR repertoire sequencing and whole-exome sequencing. Tumor TCR data existed for about 17 patients, and 14 patients had TCR data from both tumor tissue and normal tissue.

Patients with limited-stage small-cell lung cancer who underwent surgical resection in Hangzhou, China, between about 2007 and 2021 were included as donors. All donors had upfront surgery without preoperative chemotherapy or radiotherapy, and none received immunotherapy before or after surgery. All 20 or so patients in the sequenced cohort were identified as smokers or heavy second-hand smokers. Three regions were collected from each tumor FFPE block by a grid approach so that spatial heterogeneity of the primary tumors was represented. To enrich for malignant cells, tumor regions underwent macrodissection, and selection was restricted to regions expected to yield at least 150 ng DNA. To characterize T cell repertoire heterogeneity, the study applied multi-region TCR-beta sequencing to resected limited-stage small-cell lung cancers and to tumor-adjacent lung tissue. The AllPrep DNA/RNA FFPE Kit (Qiagen) was used to extract genomic DNA from the FFPE tissue.

What the work shows at the level of the full study, not this receptor alone: The TCR repertoire varied greatly across regions, with about 75-97.7% of clones confined to one region, an overlap lower than in localized NSCLC. All specimens were formalin-fixed paraffin-embedded tissue, which is known to introduce sequencing artifacts. Higher copy number aberration burden was negatively correlated with tumor T-cell density, richness and clonality. Tumors had lower T-cell density, richness and clonality than adjacent lung tissue, but the difference in density was not significant. A small sample size, resulting from surgical resection being uncommon in small-cell lung cancer, limited the study, and the findings need validation.

TCR-beta CDR3 regions were amplified from genomic DNA with the immunoSEQ hsTCRB Kit using multiplexed V- and J-gene primers. Unique DNA barcodes were added in a second PCR, and samples were pooled together with a negative and a positive control. The pooled TCR-beta libraries were sequenced using a 150-cycle paired-end protocol on an Illumina MiSeq. The authors' pipeline ran thus. Raw sequencing data were processed by Adaptive Biotechnologies into a report with normalized, annotated TCR-beta repertoires. T-cell density was computed as TCR-beta templates normalized to usable DNA, which was estimated by amplifying housekeeping genes. Clonality was defined as 1 minus Pielou's evenness, while richness was a count of unique rearrangements. The Jaccard index, the Morisita overlap index, and the proportion of shared top-20 clonotypes were used to quantify intratumor TCR heterogeneity between regions. As stored in TCRdb, this immuneACCESS dataset retains in-frame rearrangements with V and J assigned. A fraction of the clones does not appear; measured against another copy, unresolved V genes explain less than half of the discrepancy, and the remainder lacks a known reason. Clone size and the V and J calls come from that table; the DNA yielded D and trimming. Present in this sample are 500 to 550 clones, 92% of which were seen just once. The top ten constitute 2.7% of the sample.

Note on this clone: The antigen it binds to is not known. Per-nucleotide qualities are absent, and no much larger clonotype sits a single base away.

The sequence was obtained from a man in his 60s with small cell lung cancer. The sequencing sample was made of tumor tissue.

The sequence in DNA is TGCGCCAGCAGCTTCGGGACAGGGGGCATCAACGAGCAGTACTTC. This yields the protein CASSFGTGGINEQYF. Recombination connected TRBV5-1 to TRBJ2-7; TRBD1 lines up with 12 middle nucleotides. V loses 2 bases at its end and J loses 5 bases; junction bases beyond the gene matches: 5. The CDR3 measures 15 amino acids from cysteine to phenylalanine. Only the CDR3 DNA stays, 45 bases, in frame from base 1. Reading the germline V gene gives CDR1 SGHRS and CDR2 YFSETQ.